This entry describes one T cell receptor (beta chain). Antigen unknown. This entry belongs to a study of T cell responses to AZD1222 COVID-19 vaccine. Findings and limits, study-wide: Regions 160-218 and 743-854 held dominance among vaccine-associated CD4 TCRs, which spanned spike. Donors skewed white British and female; clonal diversity was possibly underestimated.

The CDR3 consists of 14 residues. Unmatched junction bases numbered 5, after V lost 3 bases and J lost 2 bases. CDR1 and CDR2 (germline): DFQATT, SNEGSKA (reference sequence). The data were produced by immunoSEQ multiplex PCR, yet TCRdb's version contains in-frame clones alone and is incomplete. Among more than 85,000 clones listed, over 75% were seen once. Source: peripheral blood, taken on day 0 of AZD1222 vaccination. This TCR came from an adult in good health. This chain connects TRBV20-1 to TRBJ2-7, with 9 bases lining up with TRBD2. The CDR3 DNA reads TGCAGTGCTAGTAGCGGGGGCTCCCCCTACGAGCAGTACTTC. It codes for CSASSGGSPYEQYF.